What follows describes a single TCR beta chain. Other DNA variants within this sample encode the same CDR3. CDR1 SGHTA and CDR2 FQGTGA come from the germline V gene. V trimming: 4 bases; J trimming: 2 bases; junction bases outside the gene matches: 4. This CDR3 is built from 16 residues. This entry comes from a study of shared clonotypes between healthy human individuals. Deep level was the assay's run setting. Among the unsorted PBMC samples, replicate PCRs used approximately 320 ng DNA, approximately 30,000 T cell genomes. TCRdb keeps only in-frame clones here, not all; method: immunoSEQ multiplex PCR. The sample includes around 480,000 clones, about 80% of them seen just once. Each unsorted sample relied on roughly 90 million PBMCs as its source of genomic DNA.

The sequence came from a woman between 40 and 55 years old in good health. Some clones in this sample may be carry-over from other donors' samples. Sequencing used PBMCs. The J gene is TRBJ2-3, the V gene TRBV7-3; TRBD2 matches at 12 bases. CDR3 DNA: TGTGCCAGCAGCTCAGGACTAGCGGGATACACAGATACGCAGTATTTT. Amino acid sequence: CASSSGLAGYTDTQYF.